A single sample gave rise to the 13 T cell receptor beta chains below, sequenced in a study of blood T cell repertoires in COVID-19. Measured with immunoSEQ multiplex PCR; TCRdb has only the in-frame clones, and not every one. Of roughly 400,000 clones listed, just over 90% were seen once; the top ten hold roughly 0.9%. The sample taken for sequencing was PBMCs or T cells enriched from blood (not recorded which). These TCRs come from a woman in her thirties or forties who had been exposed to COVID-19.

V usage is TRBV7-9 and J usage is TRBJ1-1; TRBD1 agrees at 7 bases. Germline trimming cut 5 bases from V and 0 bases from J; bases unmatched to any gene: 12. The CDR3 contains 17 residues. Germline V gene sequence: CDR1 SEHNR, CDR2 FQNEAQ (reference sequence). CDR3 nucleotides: TGTGCCAGCAGCCCGAGAACAGGGGTCGTTTTGAACACTGAAGCTTTCTTT. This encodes CASSPRTGVVLNTEAFF.

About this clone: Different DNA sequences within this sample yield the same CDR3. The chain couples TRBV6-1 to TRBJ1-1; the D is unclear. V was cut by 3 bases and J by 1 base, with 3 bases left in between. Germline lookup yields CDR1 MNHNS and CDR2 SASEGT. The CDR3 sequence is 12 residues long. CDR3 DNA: TGTGCCAGCAGTGACAGGAACACTGAAGCTTTCTTT. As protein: CASSDRNTEAFF.

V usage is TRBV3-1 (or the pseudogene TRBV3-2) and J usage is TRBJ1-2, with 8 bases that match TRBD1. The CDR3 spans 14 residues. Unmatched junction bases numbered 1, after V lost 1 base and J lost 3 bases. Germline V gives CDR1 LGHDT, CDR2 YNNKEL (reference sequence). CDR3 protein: CASSQGTGHYGYTF. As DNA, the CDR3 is TGTGCCAGCAGCCAAGGGACAGGGCACTATGGCTACACCTTC.

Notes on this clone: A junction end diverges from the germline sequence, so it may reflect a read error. The CDR3 DNA follows: TGTGCCAGCAGCTTGGCCTGGTTGGCTAGCGGGAGGGCCGGGGCCGACTTC. It specifies CASSLAWLASGRAGADF. This chain joins TRBV5-8 and TRBJ2-7; 12 bases align to TRBD2. Germline loops: CDR1 SGHTS, CDR2 YDEGEE. CDR3 length: 17 residues. The whole variable domain, remainder taken from reference TRBV5-8 and TRBJ2-7, is EAGVTQSPTHLIKTRGQQATLRCSPISGHTSVYWYQQALGLGLQFLLWYDEGEERNRGNFPPRFSGRQFPNYSSELNVNALELEDSALYLCASSLAWLASGRAGADFGPGTRLTVT.

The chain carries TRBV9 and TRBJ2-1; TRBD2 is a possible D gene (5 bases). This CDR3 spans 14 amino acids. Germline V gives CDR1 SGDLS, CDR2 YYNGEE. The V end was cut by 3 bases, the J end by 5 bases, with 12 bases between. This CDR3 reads CASSGGVSDNEQFF. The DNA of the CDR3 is TGTGCCAGCAGCGGGGGAGTTTCCGACAATGAGCAGTTCTTC.

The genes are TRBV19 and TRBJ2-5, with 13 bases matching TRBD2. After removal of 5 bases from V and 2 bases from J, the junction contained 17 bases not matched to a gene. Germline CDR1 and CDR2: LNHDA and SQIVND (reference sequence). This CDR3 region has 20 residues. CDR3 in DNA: TGTGCCAGTAGTCCCCGGACAGGGGGCGTACTAGCGGGGGGGCAAGAGACCCAGTACTTC. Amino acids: CASSPRTGGVLAGGQETQYF.

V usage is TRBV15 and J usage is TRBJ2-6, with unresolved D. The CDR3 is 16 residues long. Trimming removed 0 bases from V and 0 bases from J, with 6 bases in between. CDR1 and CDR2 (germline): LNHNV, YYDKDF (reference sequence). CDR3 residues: CATSRDSSSGANVLTF. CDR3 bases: TGTGCCACCAGCAGAGATAGCAGCTCTGGGGCCAACGTCCTGACTTTC.

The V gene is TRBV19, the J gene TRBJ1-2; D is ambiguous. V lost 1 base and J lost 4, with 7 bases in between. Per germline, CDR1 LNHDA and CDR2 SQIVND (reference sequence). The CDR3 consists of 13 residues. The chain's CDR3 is CASSIGTLYGYTF. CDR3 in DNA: TGTGCCAGTAGTATAGGGACTCTCTATGGCTACACCTTC.

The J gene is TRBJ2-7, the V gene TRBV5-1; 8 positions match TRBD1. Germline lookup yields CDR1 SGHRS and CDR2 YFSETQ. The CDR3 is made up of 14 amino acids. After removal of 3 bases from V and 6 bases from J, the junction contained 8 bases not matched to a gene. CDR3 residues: CASSSDGQGSEQYF. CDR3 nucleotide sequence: TGCGCCAGCAGCTCCGACGGACAGGGAAGCGAGCAGTACTTC.

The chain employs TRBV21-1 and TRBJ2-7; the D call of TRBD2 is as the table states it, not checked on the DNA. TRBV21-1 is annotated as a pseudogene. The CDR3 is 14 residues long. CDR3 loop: CANSYSGRGYEQYF. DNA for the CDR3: TGTGCCAACTCCTATAGCGGGAGGGGGTACGAGCAGTACTTC.

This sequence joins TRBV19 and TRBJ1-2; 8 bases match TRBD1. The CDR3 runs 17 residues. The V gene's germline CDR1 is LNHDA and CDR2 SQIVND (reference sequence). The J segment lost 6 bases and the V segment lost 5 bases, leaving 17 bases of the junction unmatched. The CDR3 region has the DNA TGTGCCAGTAGTCCCGGGACAGGTAAAGCGACCCATCATGGCTACACCTTC. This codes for CASSPGTGKATHHGYTF.

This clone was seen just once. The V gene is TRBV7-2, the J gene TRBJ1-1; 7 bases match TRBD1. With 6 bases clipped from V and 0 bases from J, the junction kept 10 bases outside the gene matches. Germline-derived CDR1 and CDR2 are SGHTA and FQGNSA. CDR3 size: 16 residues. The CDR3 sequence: CASRPRGQQMNTEAFF. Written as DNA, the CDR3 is TGTGCCAGCAGGCCCAGGGGACAGCAGATGAACACTGAAGCTTTCTTT.

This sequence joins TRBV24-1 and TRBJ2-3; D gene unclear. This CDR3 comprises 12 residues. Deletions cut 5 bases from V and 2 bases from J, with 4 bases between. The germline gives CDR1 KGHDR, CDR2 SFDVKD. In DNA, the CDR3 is TGTGCCACCAGTGGTAACACAGATACGCAGTATTTT. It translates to CATSGNTDTQYF.